A single sample gave rise to the 21 T cell receptor beta chains below, sequenced in a study of blood T cell repertoires in COVID-19. Data came from immunoSEQ multiplex PCR; TCRdb stores just in-frame clones and leaves some out. The table has around 170,000 clones, roughly 84% seen once; the top ten hold roughly 2.9%. Sequencing used peripheral blood. The receptor source for this set is a woman in her fifties or sixties with acute or convalescent COVID-19.

J is TRBJ2-3 and V is TRBV9; 8 bases fit TRBD2. The CDR3 runs to 17 residues. CDR1 and CDR2 (germline): SGDLS, YYNGEE. The junction had 9 bases not matched to a gene; V was cut back by 2 bases and J by 1 base. CDR3: CASSVGNSGAGTDTQYF. The CDR3 DNA follows: TGTGCCAGCAGCGTCGGAAATAGCGGGGCGGGCACAGATACGCAGTATTTT.

This chain links TRBV7-3 with TRBJ2-3, with 15 positions matching TRBD2. The CDR3 consists of 16 residues. The germline gives CDR1 SGHTA, CDR2 FQGTGA. J lost 6 bases, V lost 2 bases, and 3 bases had no gene match. The chain's CDR3 is CASSLGGTSGGDTQYF. DNA of the CDR3: TGTGCCAGCAGCTTAGGAGGGACTAGCGGGGGGGATACGCAGTATTTT.

This chain links TRBV13 with TRBJ1-1; 7 bases match TRBD1. J gave up 8 bases and V 3 bases, and 6 bases lay outside the gene matches. CDR1 PRHDT and CDR2 FYEKMQ come from the germline V gene (reference sequence). The CDR3 spans 13 residues. CDR3 sequence (DNA): TGTGCCAGCAGCTTGACAGGGCAAAAGGAAGCTTTCTTT. This encodes CASSLTGQKEAFF.

V and J are TRBV11-2 and TRBJ2-7; D possibly corresponds to TRBD1 (6 bases). The CDR3 has 18 amino acids. V lost 5 bases to trimming and J lost 0 bases, with 23 bases between them. Germline CDR1 SGHAT, CDR2 FQNNGV. The CDR3 reads CASSPRPYGTQSSYEQYF. CDR3 nucleotide sequence: TGTGCCAGCAGCCCTAGACCGTACGGGACACAGTCCTCCTACGAGCAGTACTTC.

The chain recombines TRBV3-1 (or the pseudogene TRBV3-2) with TRBJ1-1, with D uncertain. The V gene's germline CDR1 is LGHDT and CDR2 YNNKEL (reference sequence). CDR3 length equals 16 residues. The V and J ends lost 2 bases and 1 base respectively, with 14 bases between them. Here the CDR3 DNA reads TGTGCCAGCAGCCAAAAGGCCCTCGGCGGGAACACTGAAGCTTTCTTT. The encoded protein is CASSQKALGGNTEAFF.

This clone was counted between two and nine times. The chain employs TRBV11-1 and TRBJ1-1; no reliable D call. Germline assignment: CDR1 SGHAT and CDR2 FQDESV (reference sequence). V lost 1 base and J lost 4, with 10 bases in between. CDR3 length: 14 amino acids. The CDR3 loop is CASSLVFAGTEAFF. As DNA, the CDR3 is TGTGCCAGCAGCTTAGTCTTCGCAGGCACTGAAGCTTTCTTT.

The chain links TRBV4-3 to TRBJ1-6; 7 nucleotides agree with TRBD1. V dropped 1 base and J dropped 10; count of bases not matched to a gene: 4. Looked up from germline, CDR1 is LGHNA and CDR2 is YSLEER. CDR3 length: 14 residues. The CDR3 region is CASSQGQGGSPLHF. The DNA of the CDR3 is TGCGCCAGCAGCCAAGGACAGGGAGGATCACCCCTCCACTTT.

The CDR3: CASSPVKQNSGNTIYF. For the CDR3, the DNA is TGTGCCAGCTCACCAGTGAAACAGAACTCTGGAAACACCATATATTTT. V is TRBV18 and J is TRBJ1-3; D gene unclear. There are 16 residues in the CDR3. CDR1 is KGHSH, CDR2 LQKENI, per germline. Trimming stripped 2 bases from V and 0 bases from J, with 11 bases between.

The rearrangement links TRBV9 to TRBJ1-1; 9 bases agree with TRBD1. This CDR3 has 14 amino acids. Germline CDR1 reads SGDLS; CDR2 reads YYNGEE. V was pared by 3 bases and J by 4 bases, with 4 bases of the junction left unmatched. This CDR3 reads CASSGGQGGTEAFF. CDR3 bases: TGTGCCAGCAGCGGGGGACAGGGCGGCACTGAAGCTTTCTTT.

The CDR3 coding sequence is TGCAGCGTTGAAGATCACATGGGGCCTGAAGCTTTCTTT. This sequence encodes CSVEDHMGPEAFF. The rearrangement uses TRBV29-1 and TRBJ1-1; tentatively, D is TRBD1 (5 bases). The V end was cut by 0 bases, the J end by 6 bases, with 11 bases between. Germline V lookup: CDR1 SQVTM, CDR2 ANQGSEA. This CDR3 is built from 13 residues.

The rearrangement uses TRBV12-3 or TRBV12-4 and TRBJ1-6; TRBD1 might be the D (5 bases). This CDR3 spans 13 amino acids. V was pared by 2 bases and J by 10 bases, with 9 bases between. For the CDR3, the DNA is TGTGCCAGCAGTTTAATGGGGCACTCACCCCTCCACTTT. This encodes CASSLMGHSPLHF.

J is TRBJ1-1 and V is TRBV19; D is uncertain. CDR1 is LNHDA, CDR2 SQIVND, per germline (reference sequence). Deletions cut 4 bases from V and 7 bases from J, with 16 bases between. CDR3 length equals 14 residues. The CDR3 sequence: CASSTRGRPIEAFF. CDR3 in DNA: TGTGCCAGTAGTACCAGAGGCCGCCCGATTGAAGCTTTCTTT.

Regarding this clone: The junction and the germline gene differ at one end; a read error may be behind it. The rearrangement uses TRBV7-3 and TRBJ1-2, with 7 bases matching TRBD1. The CDR3 is 14 amino acids. The germline V gene encodes CDR1 SGHTA and CDR2 FQGTGA. Here the CDR3 reads CASSLTGVGNGYTF. DNA of the CDR3: TGTGCCAGCAGCCTAACAGGGGTGGGGAATGGCTACACCTTC.

The chain recombines TRBV5-1 with TRBJ1-1, with D perhaps TRBD1 (6 bases). The CDR3 totals 13 residues. Between the trimmed V and J ends, which lost 5 bases and 4 bases, there was a span of 12 bases. Germline V gene sequence: CDR1 SGHRS, CDR2 YFSETQ. CDR3 bases: TGCGCCAGCAGACAGGGTATGAGCACTGAAGCTTTCTTT. It encodes CASRQGMSTEAFF.

Points on this clone: Distinct nucleotide sequences in the sample also encode this CDR3. This chain uses TRBV18 with TRBJ2-7; possibly TRBD2 for D (6 bases). There are 12 residues in the CDR3. V was cut by 6 bases and J by 4 bases, with 10 bases left in between. Looked up from germline, CDR1 is KGHSH and CDR2 is LQKENI. This CDR3 reads CASSPGTYEQYF. The CDR3 nucleotides are TGTGCCAGCTCCCCCGGGACTTACGAGCAGTACTTC.

The chain joins TRBV14 to TRBJ2-5; D might be TRBD1 (5 bases). V was clipped by 1 base and J by 6 bases, with 12 bases between them. CDR1 is SGHDN and CDR2 is FVKESK in the germline V gene. This CDR3 region has 14 residues. The CDR3 DNA reads TGTGCCAGCAGCCAAGCCAGGGCATCGCAGACCCAGTACTTC. It encodes CASSQARASQTQYF.

V is TRBV4-2 and J is TRBJ1-2, with D perhaps TRBD1 (5 bases). CDR1 and CDR2 from the germline V gene are LGHNA and YNFKEQ. V was cut by 0 bases and J by 0 bases, with 11 bases left in between. The length of the CDR3 is 16 residues. CDR3 coding DNA: TGTGCCAGCAGCCAAGATGGACATGGTTCTAACTATGGCTACACCTTC. It yields the protein CASSQDGHGSNYGYTF.

The chain combines TRBV9 with TRBJ2-3; 7 bases agree with TRBD1. V lost 4 bases, J lost 5 bases, and 7 bases stayed unmatched. Germline loops: CDR1 SGDLS, CDR2 YYNGEE. This CDR3 has 14 residues. This CDR3 is CASSTHHRGDTQYF. The CDR3 bases are TGTGCCAGCAGCACTCACCACAGGGGAGATACGCAGTATTTT.

This chain joins TRBV9 and TRBJ1-6, with D possibly TRBD1 on 5 matching bases. The CDR3 is 15 amino acids. Germline V gives CDR1 SGDLS, CDR2 YYNGEE. V was trimmed by 3 bases and J by 2 bases, leaving 9 bases between them. The CDR3 sequence is CASSEGATYNSPLHF. The CDR3 nucleotides are TGTGCCAGCAGCGAAGGGGCCACCTATAATTCACCCCTCCACTTT.

The chain combines TRBV18 with TRBJ1-1; 7 positions agree with TRBD1. Germline CDR1 is KGHSH and CDR2 is LQKENI. The CDR3 covers 16 residues. The J segment lost 1 base and the V segment lost 3 bases, leaving 8 bases of the junction unmatched. The CDR3 reads CASSPRQGYGNTEAFF. CDR3 DNA: TGTGCCAGCTCACCCCGACAGGGATACGGGAACACTGAAGCTTTCTTT.

The chain uses TRBV6-6 and TRBJ2-7; 10 bases are a match to TRBD1. Germline CDR1 and CDR2: MNHNY and SVGAGI (reference sequence). CDR3 length equals 15 residues. J gave up 3 bases and V 4 bases, and 6 bases lay outside the gene matches. CDR3 DNA sequence: TGTGCCAGCAGTTCCGGACAGGGGGGCCTCTACGAGCAGTACTTC. It is translated as CASSSGQGGLYEQYF.